These 25 T cell receptor beta chains were sequenced from one sample in a study of shared clonotypes between healthy human individuals. The method was immunoSEQ multiplex PCR; TCRdb's version includes in-frame clones alone and lacks a portion of them. The sample holds around 1.6 million clones, around 98% seen once. The specimen sequenced was naive CD4+ T cells sorted from blood. Subset denoted: CD45RA+ positively selected. These receptors all stem from a man aged 25-45 years in good health.

The rearrangement links TRBV29-1 to TRBJ2-5; D gene uncertain. V dropped 0 bases and J dropped 2 bases, with 13 bases sitting between them. The length of the CDR3 is 15 residues. CDR1 is SQVTM, CDR2 ANQGSEA, per germline. The CDR3 loop reads CSVEDPARGQETQYF. The DNA for the CDR3 is TGCAGCGTTGAAGATCCGGCCCGCGGTCAAGAGACCCAGTACTTC.

Notes on this clone: The identical CDR3 is also encoded by other nucleotide sequences in the sample. The gene calls are TRBV20-1 and TRBJ2-1, with D perhaps TRBD2 (6 bases). The CDR3 runs to 10 residues. The V gene's germline CDR1 is DFQATT and CDR2 SNEGSKA (reference sequence). V lost 5 bases to trimming and J lost 10 bases, with 9 bases between them. The CDR3 here is CSASSGEQFF. CDR3 DNA sequence: TGCAGTGCTTCCAGCGGGGAGCAGTTCTTC.

This sequence joins TRBV21-1 and TRBJ2-1. TRBV21-1 is marked as a pseudogene. CDR3 length: 13 amino acids. CDR3 in DNA: TGTGCCTGCCGAGGGGCCAACTACAATGAGCAGTTCTTC. Amino acids: CACRGANYNEQFF.

The chain carries TRBV7-9 and TRBJ2-7, with 9 bases that match TRBD1. This CDR3 has 17 amino acids. Germline V lookup: CDR1 SEHNR, CDR2 FQNEAQ (reference sequence). With 3 bases clipped from V and 0 bases from J, the junction kept 9 bases outside the gene matches. CDR3 protein: CASSLSGTGMSSYEQYF. CDR3 bases: TGTGCCAGCAGCTTGTCCGGGACAGGGATGAGCTCCTACGAGCAGTACTTC.

The chain uses TRBV4-3 and TRBJ2-3; D unresolved. V was pared by 0 bases and J by 2 bases, with 6 bases between. The germline gives CDR1 LGHNA, CDR2 YSLEER. There are 14 residues in the CDR3. DNA for the CDR3: TGCGCCAGCAGCCAAGACCGCTTCACAGATACGCAGTATTTT. Protein product: CASSQDRFTDTQYF.

As concerns this clone: Other nucleotide sequences from this sample produce the same CDR3. The chain combines TRBV28 with TRBJ1-5, with D tentatively TRBD1 (5 bases). Trimming stripped 3 bases from V and 7 bases from J, with 13 bases between. CDR3 length equals 14 residues. In germline, CDR1 is MDHEN, CDR2 SYDVKM. The DNA of the CDR3 is TGTGCCAGCAGTTTCGGGCAGGGCCGGCAGCCCCAGCATTTT. Translated, it gives CASSFGQGRQPQHF.

The chain employs TRBV5-1 and TRBJ2-3; TRBD2 matches 12 bases. Germline trimming cut 6 bases from V and 2 bases from J; bases unmatched to any gene: 7. This CDR3 region has 16 residues. CDR1 is SGHRS and CDR2 is YFSETQ in the germline V gene. CDR3: CASTRLAGDPTDTQYF. In DNA form, the CDR3 reads TGCGCCAGCACCCGACTAGCGGGGGATCCCACAGATACGCAGTATTTT. The whole variable domain, remainder taken from reference TRBV5-1 and TRBJ2-3, is KAGVTQTPRYLIKTRGQQVTLSCSPISGHRSVSWYQQTPGQGLQFLFEYFSETQRNKGNFPGRFSGRQFSNSRSEMNVSTLELGDSALYLCASTRLAGDPTDTQYFGPGTRLTVL.

The chain links TRBV6-6 to TRBJ2-7, with 8 positions matching TRBD1. The germline V gene has CDR1 MNHNY and CDR2 SVGAGI (reference sequence). Losses at the gene ends were 6 bases for V and 1 base for J; bases not matched to a gene: 8. The CDR3 contains 15 residues. The CDR3 sequence: CASSGGTGASYEQYF. The CDR3 DNA follows: TGTGCCAGCAGCGGCGGGACAGGCGCTTCCTACGAGCAGTACTTC.

V is TRBV6-5 and J is TRBJ2-2, with D possibly TRBD2 on 5 matching bases. V lost 0 bases and J 6 bases, leaving 8 bases between the germline ends. Germline V gives CDR1 MNHEY, CDR2 SVGAGI. The CDR3 is 14 amino acids. The CDR3 protein is CASSYSERSGELFF. CDR3 coding DNA: TGTGCCAGCAGTTACTCGGAGCGGTCCGGGGAGCTGTTTTTT.

In the case of this clone: The junction differs from germline at one of its ends, possibly a read error. The chain couples TRBV7-9 to TRBJ2-3; D might be TRBD2 (6 bases). Germline V gene data show CDR1 as SEHNR and CDR2 as FQNEAQ (reference sequence). The length of the CDR3 is 9 residues. CDR3 sequence (DNA): TGTGCCAGCAGCTTTGGGAGGCATTTT. Translated: CASSFGRHF. Based on the CDR3 plus reference TRBV7-9 and TRBJ2-3, the full variable domain is DTGVSQNPRHKITKRGQNVTFRCDPISEHNRLYWYRQTLGQGPEFLTYFQNEAQLEKSRLLSDRFSAERPKGSFSTLEIQRTEQGDSAMYLCASSFGRHFGPGTRLTVL.

CDR3 in amino acids: CASSFAGGAWNGYTF. CDR3 in DNA: TGTGCCAGCAGTTTCGCAGGGGGCGCGTGGAATGGCTACACCTTC. The chain carries TRBV27 and TRBJ1-2; 8 bases align to TRBD1. Germline CDR1 is MNHEY and CDR2 is SMNVEV (reference sequence). J lost 6 bases, V lost 3 bases, and 9 bases had no gene match. CDR3 length: 15 amino acids.

The chain combines TRBV6-1 with TRBJ2-7; possible D gene TRBD1, 6 bases. V lost 4 bases and J lost 2, with 15 bases in between. The CDR3 length is 15 residues. CDR1 MNHNS and CDR2 SASEGT come from the germline V gene. The chain's CDR3 is CASSASTGRPYEQYF. CDR3 coding DNA: TGTGCCAGCAGTGCGAGTACAGGGCGACCCTACGAGCAGTACTTC.

A single count supports this clone. The J gene is TRBJ2-1, the V gene TRBV2; 11 bases agree with TRBD2. The ends lost 6 bases at V and 8 bases at J; junction bases unmatched: 21. Germline-derived CDR1 and CDR2 are SNHLY and FYNNEI. CDR3 length: 19 amino acids. The CDR3 sequence is CASRITSGSFQSGSDEQFF. In nucleotides, the CDR3 is TGTGCCAGCAGGATAACTAGCGGGAGTTTCCAATCGGGTTCCGATGAGCAGTTCTTC.

The chain is built from TRBV6-5 and TRBJ1-1; 7 bases are shared with TRBD1. The CDR3 is 16 amino acids. From germline, CDR1 is MNHEY and CDR2 SVGAGI. J was trimmed by 3 bases and V by 4 bases; bases with no gene match: 11. The CDR3 spells CASSSLPGTDYTEAFF. The CDR3 DNA sequence: TGTGCCAGCAGTTCCCTTCCCGGGACAGACTACACTGAAGCTTTCTTT.

In its sample, this clone was seen once. The chain joins TRBV28 to TRBJ2-5; D assignment may be TRBD1 or TRBD2 (7 bases each). V was cut by 11 bases and J by 4 bases, with 20 bases left in between. Germline CDR1 MDHEN, CDR2 SYDVKM. The CDR3 covers 14 residues. The chain's CDR3 is CAAGGTTPGETQYF. The CDR3, as DNA: TGTGCCGCAGGGGGGACTACCCCTGGAGAGACCCAGTACTTC.

The chain is built from TRBV2 and TRBJ2-7; D is possibly TRBD1 (5 bases). Germline V CDR1 and CDR2: SNHLY, FYNNEI. The CDR3 consists of 13 residues. V was trimmed by 8 bases and J by 3 bases, leaving 14 bases between them. CDR3 DNA sequence: TGTGCCAGCGGGCAGGGCATGATCTACGAGCAGTACTTC. It yields the protein CASGQGMIYEQYF. The entire variable domain, with the rest obtained from reference TRBV2 and TRBJ2-7, is as follows: EPEVTQTPSHQVTQMGQEVILRCVPISNHLYFYWYRQILGQKVEFLVSFYNNEISEKSEIFDDQFSVERPDGSNFTLKIRSTKLEDSAMYFCASGQGMIYEQYFGPGTRLTVT.

This chain uses TRBV9 with TRBJ2-7, with a possible D match to TRBD1 (6 bases). CDR1 is SGDLS, CDR2 YYNGEE, per germline. The length of the CDR3 is 15 residues. Trimming removed 4 bases from V and 0 bases from J, with 14 bases in between. CDR3 loop: CASSKFTGSSYEQYF. The CDR3 DNA sequence: TGTGCCAGCAGCAAATTCACAGGGAGCTCCTACGAGCAGTACTTC.

As regards this clone: Other DNA sequences of this sample code for an identical CDR3. This sequence joins TRBV4-1 and TRBJ2-7; 7 nucleotides match TRBD1. Trimming cost V 3 bases and J 0 bases; bases outside gene matches: 5. This CDR3 region has 15 residues. The V gene's germline CDR1 is MGHRA and CDR2 YSYEKL. The CDR3 coding sequence is TGCGCCAGCAGCCAGGCCGGGACAGCCTCCTACGAGCAGTACTTC. This gives the protein CASSQAGTASYEQYF.

As to this clone: The same CDR3 also results from other DNA sequences found in this sample. This sequence joins TRBV2 and TRBJ2-3; unclear D gene. The length of the CDR3 is 13 residues. The germline V gene encodes CDR1 SNHLY and CDR2 FYNNEI. Between the trimmed V and J ends, which lost 3 bases and 2 bases, there was a span of 6 bases. The DNA of the CDR3 is TGTGCCAGCAGTGATCGATCCACAGATACGCAGTATTTT. It is translated as CASSDRSTDTQYF.

CDR3 DNA sequence: TGTGCCAGCAGTCCCGATCCGGGACAGGCAAGCTATGGCTACACCTTC. It codes for CASSPDPGQASYGYTF. The J gene is TRBJ1-2, the V gene TRBV11-2, with TRBD1 identical over 8 bases. V shed 6 bases, J shed 4 bases, and the junction held 13 bases outside the gene matches. This CDR3 spans 16 amino acids. Germline assignment: CDR1 SGHAT and CDR2 FQNNGV.

V and J are TRBV2 and TRBJ2-4; 8 nucleotides line up with TRBD1. Trimming removed 6 bases from V and 4 bases from J; junction bases left unmatched: 8. CDR1 is SNHLY and CDR2 is FYNNEI in the germline V gene. This CDR3 has 15 amino acids. CDR3 in amino acids: CASRGTGTGKNIQYF. The DNA for the CDR3 is TGTGCCAGCAGGGGGACCGGGACAGGAAAAAACATTCAGTACTTC.

This rearrangement joins TRBV7-9 to TRBJ1-4; a possible D gene is TRBD1 (5 bases). The CDR3 has 17 residues. Germline V gene sequence: CDR1 SEHNR, CDR2 FQNEAQ (reference sequence). The germline V and J ends were trimmed by 4 bases and 8 bases, with 23 bases remaining between them. The CDR3 DNA reads TGTGCCAGCAGCTCCCGGGGGATGGCGGAGGTGGTCGAAAAACTGTTTTTT. Translated: CASSSRGMAEVVEKLFF.

V and J are TRBV11-2 and TRBJ1-4; 9 nucleotides align to TRBD1. From germline, CDR1 is SGHAT and CDR2 FQNNGV. This CDR3 spans 15 amino acids. V lost 5 bases and J lost 8; bases outside the gene matches: 9. The CDR3 here is CASSANRGPREKLFF. CDR3 sequence (DNA): TGTGCCAGCAGCGCTAACAGGGGGCCACGCGAAAAACTGTTTTTT.

This chain joins TRBV27 and TRBJ1-5; 8 bases are shared with TRBD1. This CDR3 is built from 14 residues. Germline CDR1 is MNHEY and CDR2 is SMNVEV (reference sequence). The J segment lost 4 bases and the V segment lost 4 bases, leaving 3 bases of the junction unmatched. The CDR3 nucleotides read TGTGCCAGCAGTTCTAGACAGGGGAATCAGCCCCAGCATTTT. This encodes CASSSRQGNQPQHF.

This rearrangement joins TRBV27 to TRBJ2-5, with a weak D call TRBD2 (6 bases). Germline values: CDR1 MNHEY, CDR2 SMNVEV (reference sequence). This CDR3 contains 14 residues. V was clipped by 2 bases and J by 5 bases, with 12 bases between them. CDR3 bases: TGTGCCAGCAGTTTAAGCGGGCACGGGGAGACCCAGTACTTC. It is translated as CASSLSGHGETQYF.